This T cell receptor (beta chain) was obtained from a study of blood T cell repertoires in COVID-19. Study-level background: Researchers got acute and convalescent COVID-19 samples from the United States, Italy and Spain. PBMCs, B-cell-depleted T cells, or T cells were the source of the cDNA or gDNA that made up the material.

With 0 bases clipped from V and 5 bases from J, the junction kept 6 bases outside the gene matches. This CDR3 comprises 15 residues. Germline CDR1 and CDR2: MGHRA and YSYEKL. Per the authors' pipeline: Counts of nucleated cells, estimated from reference gene primer amplification, were obtained. TCRdb keeps only in-frame clones here, not all; method: immunoSEQ multiplex PCR. That table gives V, J and clone size, and the DNA gave D and trimming. This sample has about 260,000 clones, with 80% to 85% found just once. This sequence originates from a woman in her forties who had recovered from COVID-19. This chain connects TRBV4-1 to TRBJ2-5, with 7 bases fitting TRBD2. The sequenced sample consisted of peripheral blood. CDR3 bases: TGCGCCAGCAGCCAAGAGTTGGTGCGGGGGGAGACCCAGTACTTC. The encoded protein is CASSQELVRGETQYF.